This passage covers 12 T cell receptor beta chains from one sample sequenced in a study of post-analysis software for immune sequencing data. Study conclusions and caveats: With TRBV5-6, TRBV5-1 and TRBV20-1 included, about 5 TRBV segments were more frequent in patients than in controls.

Their specific antigens are unknown. TCR beta libraries were prepared from cDNA with unique molecular identifiers. Each CDR3 protein is one row after TCRdb ran MiXCR on the PCR reads. The sample consists of almost 700,000 distinct CDR3 sequences, approximately 59% of them appearing once. Sequencing was done on a sample of blood. These receptors all come from a girl aged 2 to 9 with multiple sclerosis.

The chain has TRBV29-1 and TRBJ2-1; 7 positions agree with TRBD2. Germline values: CDR1 SQVTM, CDR2 ANQGSEA. The CDR3 runs to 15 residues. J was trimmed by 6 bases and V by 3 bases; bases with no gene match: 11. Here the CDR3 reads CSVEPGPPGGNEQFF. The CDR3 DNA follows: TGCAGCGTTGAGCCGGGCCCTCCGGGGGGCAATGAGCAGTTCTTC.

The V call is TRBV2, the J call TRBJ1-2, with TRBD1 identical over 8 bases. Germline trimming cut 1 base from V and 3 bases from J; bases unmatched to any gene: 1. The CDR3 extends over 14 amino acids. Germline values: CDR1 SNHLY, CDR2 FYNNEI. In DNA, the CDR3 is TGTGCCAGCAGTGAAGTGGGACAGGACTATGGCTACACCTTC. The encoded protein is CASSEVGQDYGYTF.

This clonotype was counted a few times. This chain uses TRBV21-1 with TRBJ1-2; TRBD1 is the table's D call, not checked against the DNA. TRBV21-1 is a pseudogene segment. This CDR3 is built from 17 residues. Here the CDR3 reads CASSKGPGQGPNYGYTF. In DNA form, the CDR3 reads TGTGCCAGCAGCAAAGGTCCAGGACAGGGTCCTAACTATGGCTACACCTTC.

V and J are TRBV7-2 and TRBJ2-7; TRBD2 aligns across 8 bases. The CDR3 covers 15 residues. After removal of 3 bases from V and 2 bases from J, the junction contained 6 bases not matched to a gene. Per germline, CDR1 SGHTA and CDR2 FQGNSA. The CDR3 DNA follows: TGTGCCAGCAGCTTTCCCCTAGCGGGTACCTACGAGCAGTACTTC. The encoded protein is CASSFPLAGTYEQYF.

As DNA, the CDR3 is TGCAGTGCTACTGGACAGGGGGGGTACAATGAGCAGTACTTC. It translates to CSATGQGGYNEQYF. This chain connects TRBV20-1 to TRBJ2-1; 10 bases line up with TRBD1. The DNA end is a closer match to TRBJ2-7, so the J assignment may be wrong. The CDR3 runs to 14 residues. Germline CDR1 and CDR2: DFQATT and SNEGSKA (reference sequence).

The chain is built from TRBV12-3 or TRBV12-4 and TRBJ1-5; possible D gene TRBD1, 5 bases. V shed 6 bases and J shed 1 base, with 16 bases lying between them. This CDR3 contains 16 residues. The CDR3 protein is CASSLNSAGSNQPQHF. The CDR3 nucleotides read TGTGCCAGCAGCCTGAACTCGGCAGGGAGCAATCAGCCCCAGCATTTT.

This clonotype was picked up one time. This rearrangement joins TRBV5-1 to TRBJ2-5; TRBD1 is a possible D gene (6 bases). V was pared by 3 bases and J by 0 bases, with 21 bases between. CDR1 and CDR2 from the germline V gene are SGHRS and YFSETQ. This CDR3 spans 18 amino acids. In DNA form, the CDR3 reads TGCGCCAGCAGCTGGGGGTCTAGGGGGTCTAATCACCAAGAGACCCAGTACTTC. This gives the protein CASSWGSRGSNHQETQYF.

This clonotype showed up just a few times. The V call is TRBV20-1, the J call TRBJ2-5; 16 positions match TRBD2. CDR3 length: 15 residues. The germline gives CDR1 DFQATT, CDR2 SNEGSKA (reference sequence). V gave up 6 bases and J gave up 6 bases; unmatched junction bases: 7. The CDR3 DNA sequence: TGCAGTGCAGACGGGACTAGCGGGGGGGCGCAGACCCAGTACTTC. Its protein product is CSADGTSGGAQTQYF.

The genes are TRBV4-1 and TRBJ2-1, with a weak D call TRBD2 (6 bases). This CDR3 comprises 13 residues. V lost 0 bases and J 15 bases, leaving 15 bases between the germline ends. Per the germline V gene, CDR1 is MGHRA and CDR2 is YSYEKL. CDR3 coding DNA: TGCGCCAGCAGCCAAGATCTAGGGACTCGAATGTTCTTC. It specifies CASSQDLGTRMFF.

This chain links TRBV27 with TRBJ2-1, with 8 bases lining up with TRBD2. Germline CDR1 reads MNHEY; CDR2 reads SMNVEV (reference sequence). V shed 0 bases, J shed 4 bases, and the junction held 8 bases outside the gene matches. The CDR3 consists of 17 residues. The CDR3 here is CASSLSRRGVQYNEQFF. In nucleotides, the CDR3 is TGTGCCAGCAGTTTATCGCGGCGGGGGGTTCAATACAATGAGCAGTTCTTC.

CDR3 in DNA: TGTGCCAGCAGTTTGAACAGGGGAGGGGGCGAGCAGTACTTC. Translated, it gives CASSLNRGGGEQYF. This sequence joins TRBV12-3 or TRBV12-4 and TRBJ2-7; D may be TRBD1 or TRBD2 (7 bases each). The V and J ends lost 3 bases and 6 bases respectively, with 15 bases between them. The CDR3 runs 14 residues.

The chain couples TRBV20-1 to TRBJ1-2, with a possible D match to TRBD1 (6 bases). V was trimmed by 4 bases and J by 4 bases, leaving 19 bases between them. The length of the CDR3 is 15 residues. CDR1 and CDR2 from the germline V gene are DFQATT and SNEGSKA (reference sequence). Here the CDR3 reads CSATSPQGSAYGYTF. The CDR3, as DNA: TGCAGTGCTACTTCACCACAGGGCTCTGCCTATGGCTACACCTTC.